This T cell receptor beta chain came from a study of CD8+CD57+ T cells in acquired aplastic anemia. About the study: Sorted CD4+ and CD8+ cell DNA averaged around 3 ug. Average CD4+ read depth in healthy donors was about 9.8 million reads. Points from the study as a whole: Overlapping CD8+ CDR3 repertoires of patients and controls contained under 35 shared sequences. Researchers reported that CD8+ Simpson's diversity was not significantly different in patients versus controls.

This CDR3 spans 13 amino acids. Germline values: CDR1 DFQATT, CDR2 SNEGSKA (reference sequence). V lost 2 bases to trimming and J lost 3 bases, with 8 bases between them. As regards this clonotype: What it binds is not known.

Genomic DNA templated the TCR beta VDJ and CDR3 profiling. In TCRdb, the reads were re-called with MiXCR into one record per CDR3 protein. The repertoire consists of fewer than 200,000 distinct CDR3 sequences, with 55% to 80% occurring once and the leading ten covering 45% to 55%. The J gene is TRBJ1-5, the V gene TRBV20-1; D unresolved. Sequenced: sorted CD4+, CD8+, or CD8+CD57+ T cells (not recorded which) from PBMCs. The sequence was collected from a human donor in good health. In DNA, the CDR3 is TGCAGTGCTAGAAGAGTTTACAATCAGCCCCAGCATTTT. It specifies CSARRVYNQPQHF.